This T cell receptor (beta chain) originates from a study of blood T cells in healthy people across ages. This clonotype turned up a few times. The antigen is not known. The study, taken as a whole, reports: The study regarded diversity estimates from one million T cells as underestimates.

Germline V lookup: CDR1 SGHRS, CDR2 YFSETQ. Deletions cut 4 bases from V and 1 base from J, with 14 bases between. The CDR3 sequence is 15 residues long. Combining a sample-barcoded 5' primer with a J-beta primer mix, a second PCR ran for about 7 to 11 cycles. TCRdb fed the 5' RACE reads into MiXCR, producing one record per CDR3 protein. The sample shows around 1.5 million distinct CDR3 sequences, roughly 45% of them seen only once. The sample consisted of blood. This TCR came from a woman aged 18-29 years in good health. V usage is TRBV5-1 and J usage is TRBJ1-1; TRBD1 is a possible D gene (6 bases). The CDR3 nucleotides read TGCGCCAGCAGCACCACAGGGAGCTCGAACACTGAAGCTTTCTTT. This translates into CASSTTGSSNTEAFF.